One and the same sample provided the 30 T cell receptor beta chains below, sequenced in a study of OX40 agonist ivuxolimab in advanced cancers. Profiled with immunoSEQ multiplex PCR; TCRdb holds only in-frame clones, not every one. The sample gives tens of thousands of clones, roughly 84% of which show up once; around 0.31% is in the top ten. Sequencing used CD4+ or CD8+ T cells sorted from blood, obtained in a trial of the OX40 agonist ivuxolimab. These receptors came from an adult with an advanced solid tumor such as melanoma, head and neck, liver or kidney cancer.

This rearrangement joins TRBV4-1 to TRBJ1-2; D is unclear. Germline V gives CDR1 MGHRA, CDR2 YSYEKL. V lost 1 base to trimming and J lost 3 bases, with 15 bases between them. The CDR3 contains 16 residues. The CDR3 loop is CASSQGPIVEHYGYTF. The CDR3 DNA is TGCGCCAGCAGCCAAGGGCCGATTGTTGAGCACTATGGCTACACCTTC.

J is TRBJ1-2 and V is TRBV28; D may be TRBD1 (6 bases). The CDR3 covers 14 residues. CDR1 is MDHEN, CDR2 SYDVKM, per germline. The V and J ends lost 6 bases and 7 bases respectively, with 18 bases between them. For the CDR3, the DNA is TGTGCCAGCAGGACAGGAGATCCGATCTCTGGCTACACCTTC. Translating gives CASRTGDPISGYTF.

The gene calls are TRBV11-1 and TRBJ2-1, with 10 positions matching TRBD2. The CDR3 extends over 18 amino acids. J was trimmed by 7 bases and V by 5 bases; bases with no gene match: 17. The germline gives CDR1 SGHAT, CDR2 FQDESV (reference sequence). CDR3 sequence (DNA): TGTGCCAGCAGCCCACTAGCGGGGAGTGCAGTGCGTAGAAATGAGCAGTTCTTC. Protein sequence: CASSPLAGSAVRRNEQFF. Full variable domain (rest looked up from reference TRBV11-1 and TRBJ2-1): EAEVAQSPRYKITEKSQAVAFWCDPISGHATLYWYRQILGQGPELLVQFQDESVVDDSQLPKDRFSAERLKGVDSTLKIQPAELGDSAMYLCASSPLAGSAVRRNEQFFGPGTRLTVL.

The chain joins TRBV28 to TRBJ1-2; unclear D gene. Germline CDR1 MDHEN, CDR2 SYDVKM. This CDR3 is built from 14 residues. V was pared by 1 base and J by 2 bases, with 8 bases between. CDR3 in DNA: TGTGCCAGCAGTTTATTGGCAGGCAACTATGGCTACACCTTC. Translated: CASSLLAGNYGYTF.

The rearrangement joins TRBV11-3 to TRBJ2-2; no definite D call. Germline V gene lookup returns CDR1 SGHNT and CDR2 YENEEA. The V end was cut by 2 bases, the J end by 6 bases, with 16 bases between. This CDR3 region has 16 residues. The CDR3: CASSLSFSKVPGELFF. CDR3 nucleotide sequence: TGTGCCAGCAGCTTAAGCTTTTCAAAGGTTCCCGGGGAGCTGTTTTTT.

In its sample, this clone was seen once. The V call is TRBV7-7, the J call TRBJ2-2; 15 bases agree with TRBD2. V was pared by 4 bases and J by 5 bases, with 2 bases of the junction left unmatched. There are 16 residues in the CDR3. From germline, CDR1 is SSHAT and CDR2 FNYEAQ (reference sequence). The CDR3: CASSSGTSGRTGELFF. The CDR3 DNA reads TGTGCCAGCAGCTCCGGGACTAGCGGGAGGACCGGGGAGCTGTTTTTT. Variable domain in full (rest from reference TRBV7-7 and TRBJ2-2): GAGVSQSPRYKVTKRGQDVTLRCDPISSHATLYWYQQALGQGPEFLTYFNYEAQPDKSGLPSDRFSAERPEGSISTLTIQRTEQRDSAMYRCASSSGTSGRTGELFFGEGSRLTVL.

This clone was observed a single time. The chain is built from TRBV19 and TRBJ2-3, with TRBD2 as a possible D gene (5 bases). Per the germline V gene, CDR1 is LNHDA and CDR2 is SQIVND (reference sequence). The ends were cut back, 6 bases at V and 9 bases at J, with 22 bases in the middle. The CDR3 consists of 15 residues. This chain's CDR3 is CASSYRGRRVITQYF. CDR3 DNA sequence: TGTGCCAGTAGCTATCGGGGAAGGCGCGTAATAACGCAGTATTTT.

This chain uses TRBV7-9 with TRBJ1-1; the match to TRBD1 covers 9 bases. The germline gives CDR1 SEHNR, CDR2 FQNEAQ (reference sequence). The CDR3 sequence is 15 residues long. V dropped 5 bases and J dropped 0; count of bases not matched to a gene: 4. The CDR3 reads CASSPRTGVNTEAFF. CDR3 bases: TGTGCCAGCAGCCCCCGGACAGGGGTGAACACTGAAGCTTTCTTT. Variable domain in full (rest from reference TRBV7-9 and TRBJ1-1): DTGVSQNPRHKITKRGQNVTFRCDPISEHNRLYWYRQTLGQGPEFLTYFQNEAQLEKSRLLSDRFSAERPKGSFSTLEIQRTEQGDSAMYLCASSPRTGVNTEAFFGQGTRLTVV.

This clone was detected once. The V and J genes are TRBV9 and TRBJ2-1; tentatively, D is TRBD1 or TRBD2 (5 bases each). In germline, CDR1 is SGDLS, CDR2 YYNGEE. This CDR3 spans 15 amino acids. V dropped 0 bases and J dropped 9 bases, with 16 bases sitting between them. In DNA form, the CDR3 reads TGTGCCAGCAGCGTAGTGGTCGGGGCCTATGGTGAGCAGTTCTTC. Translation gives CASSVVVGAYGEQFF.

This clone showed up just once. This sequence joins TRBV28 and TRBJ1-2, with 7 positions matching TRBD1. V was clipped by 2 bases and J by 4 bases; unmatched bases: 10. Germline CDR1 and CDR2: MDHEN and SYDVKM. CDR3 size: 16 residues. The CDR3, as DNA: TGTGCCAGCAGTTTAAATGGGGAGGGGGCGAGCTATGGCTACACCTTC. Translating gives CASSLNGEGASYGYTF.

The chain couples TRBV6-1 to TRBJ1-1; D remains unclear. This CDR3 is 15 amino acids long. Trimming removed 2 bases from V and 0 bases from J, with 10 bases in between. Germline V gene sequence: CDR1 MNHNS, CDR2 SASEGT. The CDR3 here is CASSERIAMNTEAFF. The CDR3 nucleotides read TGTGCCAGCAGTGAAAGGATAGCGATGAACACTGAAGCTTTCTTT.

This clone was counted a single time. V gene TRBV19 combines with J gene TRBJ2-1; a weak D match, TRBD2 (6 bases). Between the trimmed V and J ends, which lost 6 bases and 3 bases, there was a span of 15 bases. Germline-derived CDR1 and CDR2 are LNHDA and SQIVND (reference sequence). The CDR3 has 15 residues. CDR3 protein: CASSRLDELYNEQFF. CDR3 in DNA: TGTGCCAGTAGCCGACTAGACGAACTCTACAATGAGCAGTTCTTC.

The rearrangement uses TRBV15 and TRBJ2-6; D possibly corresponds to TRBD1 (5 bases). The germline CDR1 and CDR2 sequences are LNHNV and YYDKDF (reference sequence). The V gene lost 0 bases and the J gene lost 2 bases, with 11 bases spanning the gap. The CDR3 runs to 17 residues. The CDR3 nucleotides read TGTGCCACCAGCAGAGACCCGCCCAGGGCTGGGGCCAACGTCCTGACTTTC. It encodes CATSRDPPRAGANVLTF.

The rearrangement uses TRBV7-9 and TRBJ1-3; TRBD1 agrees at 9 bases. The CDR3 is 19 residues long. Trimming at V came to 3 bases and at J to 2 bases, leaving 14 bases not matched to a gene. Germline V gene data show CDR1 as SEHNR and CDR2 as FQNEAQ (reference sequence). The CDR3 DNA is TGTGCCAGCAGCTTCCTCCCATCGTTGACAGGGGGAGCTGGAAACACCATATATTTT. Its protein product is CASSFLPSLTGGAGNTIYF.

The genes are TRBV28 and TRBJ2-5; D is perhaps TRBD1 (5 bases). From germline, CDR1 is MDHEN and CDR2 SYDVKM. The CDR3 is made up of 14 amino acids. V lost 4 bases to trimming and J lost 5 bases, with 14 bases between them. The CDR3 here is CASSSGSARETQYF. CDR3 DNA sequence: TGTGCCAGCAGTTCAGGGTCGGCGAGGGAGACCCAGTACTTC.

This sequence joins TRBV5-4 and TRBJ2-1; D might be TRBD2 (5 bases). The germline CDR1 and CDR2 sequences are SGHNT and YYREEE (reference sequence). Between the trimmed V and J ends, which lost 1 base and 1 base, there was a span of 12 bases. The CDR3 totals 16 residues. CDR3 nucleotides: TGTGCCAGCAGCTTGAGTGGCCAGCGGTCCTACAATGAGCAGTTCTTC. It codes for CASSLSGQRSYNEQFF.

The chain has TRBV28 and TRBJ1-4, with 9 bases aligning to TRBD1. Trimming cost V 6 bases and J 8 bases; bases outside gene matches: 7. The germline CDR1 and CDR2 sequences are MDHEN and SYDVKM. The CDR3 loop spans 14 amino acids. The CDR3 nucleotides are TGTGCCAGCAGCATACAGGGGGCAGGGGAAAAACTGTTTTTT. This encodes CASSIQGAGEKLFF.

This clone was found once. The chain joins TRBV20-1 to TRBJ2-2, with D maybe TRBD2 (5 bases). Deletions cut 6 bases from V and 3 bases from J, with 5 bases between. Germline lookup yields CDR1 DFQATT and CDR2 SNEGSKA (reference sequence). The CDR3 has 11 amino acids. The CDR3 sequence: CSAGDTGELFF. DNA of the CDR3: TGCAGTGCGGGAGACACCGGGGAGCTGTTTTTT.

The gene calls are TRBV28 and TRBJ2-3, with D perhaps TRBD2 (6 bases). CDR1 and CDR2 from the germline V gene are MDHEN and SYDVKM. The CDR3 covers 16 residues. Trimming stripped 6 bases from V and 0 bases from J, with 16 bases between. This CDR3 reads CASSTTIAESTDTQYF. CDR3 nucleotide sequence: TGTGCCAGCAGCACTACGATAGCGGAGAGCACAGATACGCAGTATTTT.

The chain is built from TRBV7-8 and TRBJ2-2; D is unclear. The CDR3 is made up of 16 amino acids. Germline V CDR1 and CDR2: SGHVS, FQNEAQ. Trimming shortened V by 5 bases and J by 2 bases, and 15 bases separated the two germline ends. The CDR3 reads CASSPRTERNTGELFF. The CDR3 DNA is TGTGCCAGCAGCCCCCGGACGGAACGAAACACCGGGGAGCTGTTTTTT. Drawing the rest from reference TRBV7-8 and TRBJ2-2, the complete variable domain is GAGVSQSPRYKVAKRGQDVALRCDPISGHVSLFWYQQALGQGPEFLTYFQNEAQLDKSGLPSDRFFAERPEGSVSTLKIQRTQQEDSAVYLCASSPRTERNTGELFFGEGSRLTVL.

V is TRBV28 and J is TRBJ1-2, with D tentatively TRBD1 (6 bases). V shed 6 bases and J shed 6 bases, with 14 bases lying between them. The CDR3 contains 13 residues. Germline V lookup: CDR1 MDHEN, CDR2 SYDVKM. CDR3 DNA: TGTGCCAGCAGAAATACAGGGAAGGATGGCTACACCTTC. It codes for CASRNTGKDGYTF.

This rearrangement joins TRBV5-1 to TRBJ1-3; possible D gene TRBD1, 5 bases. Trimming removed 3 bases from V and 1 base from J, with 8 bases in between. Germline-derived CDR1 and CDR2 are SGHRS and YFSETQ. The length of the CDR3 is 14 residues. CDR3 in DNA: TGCGCCAGCAGCTCGGGGGGGTCTGGAAACACCATATATTTT. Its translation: CASSSGGSGNTIYF.

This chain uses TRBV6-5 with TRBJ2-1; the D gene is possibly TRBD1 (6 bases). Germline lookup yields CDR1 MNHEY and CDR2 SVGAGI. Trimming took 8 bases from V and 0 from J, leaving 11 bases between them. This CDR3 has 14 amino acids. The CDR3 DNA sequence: TGTGCCAGCGCCCCACAGGGCTCCTACAATGAGCAGTTCTTC. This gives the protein CASAPQGSYNEQFF.

CDR3 nucleotide sequence: TGCGCCAGCAGCCCTCTAGCGGGAGTGTACGAGCAGTACTTC. Its translation is CASSPLAGVYEQYF. The genes are TRBV4-1 and TRBJ2-7; 10 nucleotides line up with TRBD2. From germline, CDR1 is MGHRA and CDR2 YSYEKL. Trimming removed 4 bases from V and 4 bases from J; junction bases left unmatched: 4. The CDR3 covers 14 residues.

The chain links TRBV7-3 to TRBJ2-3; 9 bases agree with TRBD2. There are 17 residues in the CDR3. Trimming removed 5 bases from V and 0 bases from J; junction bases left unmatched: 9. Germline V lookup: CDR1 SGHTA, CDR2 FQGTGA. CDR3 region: CASSRGSGRSSTDTQYF. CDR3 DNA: TGTGCCAGCAGCCGTGGTAGCGGGAGAAGTAGCACAGATACGCAGTATTTT.

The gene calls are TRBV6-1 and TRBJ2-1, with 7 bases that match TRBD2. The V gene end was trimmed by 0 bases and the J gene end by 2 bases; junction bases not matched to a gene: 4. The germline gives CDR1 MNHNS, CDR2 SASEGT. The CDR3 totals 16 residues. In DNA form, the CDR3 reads TGTGCCAGCAGTGAAGCGCTAAGCGGGGCCTACAATGAGCAGTTCTTC. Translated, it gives CASSEALSGAYNEQFF.

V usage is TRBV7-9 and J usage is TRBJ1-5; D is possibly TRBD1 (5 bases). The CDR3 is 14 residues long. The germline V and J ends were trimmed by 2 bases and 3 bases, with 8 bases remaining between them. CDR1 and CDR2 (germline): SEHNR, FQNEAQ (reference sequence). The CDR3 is CASSLWGSNQPQHF. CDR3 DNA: TGTGCCAGCAGCTTATGGGGGTCCAATCAGCCCCAGCATTTT.

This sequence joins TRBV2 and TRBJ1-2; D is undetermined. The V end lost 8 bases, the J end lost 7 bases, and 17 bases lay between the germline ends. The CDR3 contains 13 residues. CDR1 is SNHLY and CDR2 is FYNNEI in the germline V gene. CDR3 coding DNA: TGTGCCAGCCATGCTCCAATACAGTTTGGCTACACCTTC. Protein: CASHAPIQFGYTF.

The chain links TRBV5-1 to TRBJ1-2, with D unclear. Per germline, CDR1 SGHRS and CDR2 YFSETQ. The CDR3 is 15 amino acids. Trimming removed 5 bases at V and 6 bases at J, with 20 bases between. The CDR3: CASRPDAGGRDGYTF. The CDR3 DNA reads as TGCGCCAGCAGGCCGGACGCAGGTGGTAGGGATGGCTACACCTTC.

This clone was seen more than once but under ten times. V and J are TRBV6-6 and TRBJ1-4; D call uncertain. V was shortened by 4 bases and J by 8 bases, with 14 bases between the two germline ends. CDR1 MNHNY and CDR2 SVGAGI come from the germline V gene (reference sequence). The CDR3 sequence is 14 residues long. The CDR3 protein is CASSWTLLGEKLFF. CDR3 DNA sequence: TGTGCCAGCAGTTGGACTTTACTGGGGGAAAAACTGTTTTTT.